This record covers a single TCR beta chain. Its antigen is as yet unknown. TCR cDNA was made by 5'RACE template switching, adding a universal primer site and UMIs. TCRdb re-called the 5' RACE reads through MiXCR, storing one row per CDR3 protein. Of roughly 99,000 distinct CDR3 sequences in the sample, under 6.5% are singletons; the top ten hold roughly 41%. The data derive from a study of T cells after yellow fever vaccination. For the study at large: It was SMART-Seq v4 Ultra Low Input that prepared the fractions with low cell numbers. Findings of the study overall: Boosting was followed by the reappearance of most primary-vaccination clones (just under 97% CD4, under 90% CD8). The CD4 and CD8 compartments had a small share of their clonotypes in common.

In germline, CDR1 is DFQATT, CDR2 SNEGSKA (reference sequence). V shed 4 bases, J shed 4 bases, and the junction held 5 bases outside the gene matches. The CDR3 length is 13 residues. Source: CD8+ T cells sorted from PBMCs, taken 10 days after the yellow fever booster vaccination. The genes are TRBV20-1 and TRBJ1-2; 8 bases fit TRBD1. The TCR was taken from a man aged 18 to 29 who received the YFV17D yellow fever vaccine. In DNA, the CDR3 is TGCAGTGCTACAGACAGGGGTTTCTATGGCTACACCTTC. Its translation: CSATDRGFYGYTF.